This T cell receptor (beta chain) originates from a study of T cell changes during pregnancy in multiple sclerosis. Assay: immunoSEQ multiplex PCR; the TCRdb copy retains only in-frame clones and omits some. The sample shows approximately 90,000 clones, around 92% of them seen only once. This clone was seen only a few times. This CDR3 has 15 residues. CDR1 is LNHDA and CDR2 is SQIVND in the germline V gene (reference sequence). V was clipped by 7 bases and J by 0 bases, with 10 bases between them. J is TRBJ1-6 and V is TRBV19, with D unclear. The material sequenced was peripheral blood, taken after pregnancy. The TCR originated in a female donor in good health, enrolled as a control in a pregnancy study. CDR3 amino acids: CASTHYLSYNSPLHF. In DNA, the CDR3 is TGTGCCAGTACCCACTACCTCTCCTATAATTCACCCCTCCACTTT.